This T cell receptor beta chain emerged from a study of technical replicates of blood from a few donors. V lost 1 base, J lost 2 bases, and 5 bases stayed unmatched. Germline-derived CDR1 and CDR2 are SEHNR and FQNEAQ (reference sequence). The CDR3 is 16 amino acids. Produced via immunoSEQ multiplex PCR; TCRdb's table is partial and in-frame only. The table shows 95,000 to 100,000 clones, with just over 95% occurring only once. The V and J genes are TRBV7-9 and TRBJ2-3, with TRBD2 matching 8 bases. This clonotype was obtained from a human donor in good health. Sequenced sample: T cells isolated from PBMCs. The CDR3 region has the DNA TGTGCCAGCAGCTTAGGGCTAGCGGGCCTCACAGATACGCAGTATTTT. This gives the protein CASSLGLAGLTDTQYF.